The next 30 T cell receptor beta chains were all read from a single sample in a study of T-cell reconstitution after alpha-beta-depleted transplantation in children. A library of TCRbeta sequences, prepared with unique molecular identifiers, was generated. From the PCR reads, TCRdb called clonotypes with MiXCR, one entry per CDR3 protein. The table shows more than 200,000 distinct CDR3 sequences, with roughly 25% occurring only once. The material was PBMCs, obtained before TCRalphabeta/CD19-depleted stem cell transplant. The receptors come from a girl aged 2 to 10 with Fanconi anemia, due to receive a stem cell transplant.

This chain uses TRBV19 with TRBJ2-7; a possible D gene is TRBD2 (6 bases). Per the germline V gene, CDR1 is LNHDA and CDR2 is SQIVND (reference sequence). V was pared by 6 bases and J by 0 bases, with 15 bases between. The CDR3 has 15 amino acids. CDR3 protein: CASREIFGGSYEQYF. The CDR3 DNA reads TGTGCCAGTAGAGAAATTTTCGGGGGCTCCTACGAGCAGTACTTC.

This clonotype was counted ten times or more. The chain is built from TRBV15 and TRBJ1-1; no reliable D call. Trimming stripped 0 bases from V and 1 base from J, with 6 bases between. CDR1 and CDR2 (germline): LNHNV, YYDKDF (reference sequence). The CDR3 extends over 14 amino acids. The CDR3 DNA is TGTGCCACCAGCAGAGATAACACGAACACTGAAGCTTTCTTT. Protein: CATSRDNTNTEAFF.

This clonotype was picked up many times. This rearrangement joins TRBV9 to TRBJ2-1, with 9 bases that match TRBD2. Per germline, CDR1 SGDLS and CDR2 YYNGEE. The CDR3 is made up of 15 amino acids. J lost 4 bases, V lost 0 bases, and 2 bases had no gene match. Here the CDR3 reads CASSVVAGEYNEQFF. The CDR3 nucleotides are TGTGCCAGCAGCGTAGTAGCGGGAGAGTACAATGAGCAGTTCTTC.

This chain links TRBV29-1 with TRBJ2-5; tentative D call: TRBD2 (7 bases). CDR1 is SQVTM, CDR2 ANQGSEA, per germline. This CDR3 is 16 amino acids long. V dropped 7 bases and J dropped 3 bases, with 24 bases sitting between them. CDR3 in DNA: TGCAGCGCCGAAACGGGGGGCGTATCAGGCGAAGAGACCCAGTACTTC. It translates to CSAETGGVSGEETQYF.

This clonotype was recorded once. V gene TRBV15 combines with J gene TRBJ2-7; TRBD1 aligns across 7 bases. Germline loops: CDR1 LNHNV, CDR2 YYDKDF (reference sequence). V lost 3 bases and J lost 4; bases outside the gene matches: 0. There are 12 residues in the CDR3. CDR3 residues: CATSRTGYEQYF. The CDR3 DNA follows: TGTGCCACCAGCAGGACAGGGTACGAGCAGTACTTC.

The CDR3 sequence: CASSPSPGLAYNEQFF. As DNA, the CDR3 is TGTGCCAGCAGCCCCTCCCCGGGACTAGCCTACAATGAGCAGTTCTTC. The genes are TRBV4-2 and TRBJ2-1, with 8 bases aligning to TRBD2. V trimming: 4 bases; J trimming: 2 bases; junction bases outside the gene matches: 7. The CDR3 loop spans 16 amino acids. Germline V CDR1 and CDR2: LGHNA, YNFKEQ.

This chain links TRBV7-3 with TRBJ2-1; no clear D gene. This CDR3 contains 14 residues. The V gene's germline CDR1 is SGHTA and CDR2 FQGTGA. Between the trimmed V and J ends, which lost 1 base and 8 bases, there was a span of 12 bases. This chain's CDR3 is CASSLMGSKDEQFF. As DNA, the CDR3 is TGTGCCAGCAGCTTAATGGGCAGTAAAGATGAGCAGTTCTTC. Filled out from reference TRBV7-3 and TRBJ2-1, the complete variable domain reads GAGVSQTPSNKVTEKGKYVELRCDPISGHTALYWYRQSLGQGPEFLIYFQGTGAADDSGLPNDRFFAVRPEGSVSTLKIQRTERGDSAVYLCASSLMGSKDEQFFGPGTRLTVL.

This clonotype was found many times. The chain joins TRBV20-1 to TRBJ2-3; 9 bases agree with TRBD2. The CDR3 length is 13 residues. V shed 3 bases and J 5 bases; nucleotides not matched to a gene: 3. Germline V gene data show CDR1 as DFQATT and CDR2 as SNEGSKA (reference sequence). The DNA of the CDR3 is TGCAGTGCTAGTAGCGGGGGAAGAGATACGCAGTATTTT. Protein: CSASSGGRDTQYF.

Many counts were recorded for this clonotype. The chain employs TRBV4-2 and TRBJ2-7; weak D call: TRBD2 (6 bases). This CDR3 has 15 residues. Germline V gives CDR1 LGHNA, CDR2 YNFKEQ. Trimming pared 1 base from V and 2 bases from J, leaving 12 bases between. The CDR3 region is CASSQVEGPTYEQYF. For the CDR3, the DNA is TGTGCCAGCAGCCAAGTGGAGGGTCCTACCTACGAGCAGTACTTC.

The J gene is TRBJ2-1, the V gene TRBV6-2 or TRBV6-3, with 12 bases identical to TRBD2. Germline assignment: CDR1 MNHEY and CDR2 SVGEGT. V was pared by 2 bases and J by 0 bases, with 14 bases of the junction left unmatched. The CDR3 spans 21 residues. DNA of the CDR3: TGTGCCAGCAGTTACGCCACTAGCGGGGGGCCAGAGGTGGGCTCCTACAATGAGCAGTTCTTC. This codes for CASSYATSGGPEVGSYNEQFF.

The table lists this clonotype with many counts. The chain carries TRBV6-1 and TRBJ2-7; TRBD1 aligns across 11 bases. This CDR3 contains 16 residues. From germline, CDR1 is MNHNS and CDR2 SASEGT. V trimming: 5 bases; J trimming: 3 bases; junction bases outside the gene matches: 9. The chain's CDR3 is CASSRPGQGGHYEQYF. In DNA, the CDR3 is TGTGCCAGCAGTCGGCCGGGACAGGGGGGACACTACGAGCAGTACTTC.

V and J are TRBV29-1 and TRBJ1-2, with 7 bases lining up with TRBD1. Germline V lookup: CDR1 SQVTM, CDR2 ANQGSEA. J lost 4 bases, V lost 7 bases, and 12 bases had no gene match. This CDR3 is built from 14 residues. CDR3: CSGKTTGRGYGYTF. The DNA for the CDR3 is TGCAGCGGGAAGACGACAGGGAGGGGCTATGGCTACACCTTC.

Ten or more counts support this clonotype. The rearrangement links TRBV29-1 to TRBJ1-2; no clear D gene. Germline V gives CDR1 SQVTM, CDR2 ANQGSEA. CDR3 length equals 13 residues. The V end was cut by 6 bases, the J end by 8 bases, with 19 bases between. In nucleotides, the CDR3 is TGCAGCGTCTCCCGGGCCAGAGGGAAAGGCTACACCTTC. Encoded protein: CSVSRARGKGYTF.

This clonotype has ten or more counts. The rearrangement uses TRBV5-1 and TRBJ2-1; no clear D gene. The CDR3 is made up of 11 amino acids. The V end lost 4 bases, the J end lost 8 bases, and 7 bases lay between the germline ends. CDR1 is SGHRS, CDR2 YFSETQ, per germline. This CDR3 is CASSPADEQFF. The CDR3 DNA is TGCGCCAGCAGCCCGGCGGATGAGCAGTTCTTC.

The gene calls are TRBV18 and TRBJ2-1, with 11 bases lining up with TRBD2. This CDR3 contains 15 residues. CDR1 KGHSH and CDR2 LQKENI come from the germline V gene. After removal of 4 bases from V and 8 bases from J, the junction contained 7 bases not matched to a gene. The CDR3 DNA reads as TGTGCCAGCTCACTACTAGCGGGGGAATTCCATGAGCAGTTCTTC. It yields the protein CASSLLAGEFHEQFF.

The chain joins TRBV18 to TRBJ2-5; D gene ambiguous. CDR1 and CDR2 (germline): KGHSH, LQKENI. CDR3 length equals 13 residues. The germline V and J ends were trimmed by 3 bases and 5 bases, with 10 bases remaining between them. The CDR3 sequence: CASSPEHWETQYF. The CDR3 bases are TGTGCCAGCTCACCGGAACATTGGGAGACCCAGTACTTC.

This clonotype has ten or more counts. The J gene is TRBJ2-1, the V gene TRBV28; possible D gene TRBD1, 6 bases. Trimming shortened V by 1 base and J by 3 bases, and 13 bases separated the two germline ends. Germline-derived CDR1 and CDR2 are MDHEN and SYDVKM. CDR3 length equals 16 residues. In DNA, the CDR3 is TGTGCCAGCAGTTTATCGACAGGTTTAAACTACAATGAGCAGTTCTTC. Translation: CASSLSTGLNYNEQFF.

This clonotype was observed at least ten times. The chain couples TRBV20-1 to TRBJ2-3; D is possibly TRBD1 or TRBD2 (5 bases each). The germline gives CDR1 DFQATT, CDR2 SNEGSKA (reference sequence). Trimming pared 3 bases from V and 0 bases from J, leaving 7 bases between. This CDR3 spans 13 amino acids. The DNA for the CDR3 is TGCAGTGCTAGTAGGGACAGCACAGATACGCAGTATTTT. Amino acids: CSASRDSTDTQYF.

The sample holds a few counts of this clonotype. This chain connects TRBV9 to TRBJ1-1; a possible D gene is TRBD1 (5 bases). This CDR3 has 15 amino acids. Germline V lookup: CDR1 SGDLS, CDR2 YYNGEE. V gave up 0 bases and J gave up 0 bases, with 9 bases separating them. The CDR3 bases are TGTGCCAGCAGCGTAGGGACACTTCTGAACACTGAAGCTTTCTTT. The encoded protein is CASSVGTLLNTEAFF.

This CDR3 is CASSYGLAGHEQYF. CDR3 nucleotide sequence: TGTGCCAGCAGTTACGGACTAGCGGGACACGAGCAGTACTTC. The chain employs TRBV6-5 and TRBJ2-7; TRBD2 matches 12 bases. CDR1 MNHEY and CDR2 SVGAGI come from the germline V gene. The CDR3 extends over 14 amino acids. With V trimmed by 2 bases and J by 5 bases, 1 base remained unmatched.

The chain is built from TRBV7-7 and TRBJ2-7, with 10 bases that match TRBD2. The CDR3 is made up of 14 amino acids. CDR1 and CDR2 (germline): SSHAT, FNYEAQ (reference sequence). V dropped 5 bases and J dropped 4; count of bases not matched to a gene: 5. Here the CDR3 reads CASSGASGSYEQYF. The CDR3 nucleotides read TGTGCCAGCAGCGGCGCTAGCGGGAGTTACGAGCAGTACTTC.

This clonotype has at least ten counts. V and J are TRBV29-1 and TRBJ2-3, with unresolved D. This CDR3 spans 13 amino acids. The ends were cut back, 2 bases at V and 5 bases at J, with 11 bases in the middle. CDR1 SQVTM and CDR2 ANQGSEA come from the germline V gene. CDR3 nucleotide sequence: TGCAGCGTTGAATTTGCGGTAATAGATACGCAGTATTTT. This translates into CSVEFAVIDTQYF.

The table lists this clonotype with many counts. V usage is TRBV5-1 and J usage is TRBJ1-1, with D possibly TRBD1 on 5 matching bases. Trimming took 0 bases from V and 1 from J, leaving 10 bases between them. CDR1 and CDR2 (germline): SGHRS, YFSETQ. This CDR3 has 15 amino acids. The CDR3 DNA reads as TGCGCCAGCAGCTTGGGGGGACGGCAGAACACTGAAGCTTTCTTT. This gives the protein CASSLGGRQNTEAFF.

This clonotype turned up a few times. The chain is built from TRBV20-1 and TRBJ2-5; 11 positions match TRBD1. CDR3 length: 16 amino acids. J was trimmed by 4 bases and V by 3 bases; bases with no gene match: 10. Germline V gene sequence: CDR1 DFQATT, CDR2 SNEGSKA (reference sequence). CDR3 nucleotide sequence: TGCAGTGCTAGCCCCCTAGCCGGGACAGGGGGAGAGACCCAGTACTTC. Residues: CSASPLAGTGGETQYF.

This clonotype has a handful of counts. In DNA, the CDR3 is TGTGCCAGCAGCTACTCACAGGGGCGCACAGATACGCAGTATTTT. Encoded protein: CASSYSQGRTDTQYF. The genes are TRBV7-2 and TRBJ2-3; 7 nucleotides match TRBD1. CDR3 length: 15 residues. Germline V gene sequence: CDR1 SGHTA, CDR2 FQGNSA. The V segment lost 4 bases and the J segment 1 base; nucleotides outside the gene matches: 5.

This clonotype was picked up many times. The chain uses TRBV5-1 and TRBJ2-1, with TRBD2 as a possible D gene (6 bases). Trimming stripped 4 bases from V and 5 bases from J, with 16 bases between. Germline lookup yields CDR1 SGHRS and CDR2 YFSETQ. The CDR3 runs 15 residues. The DNA of the CDR3 is TGCGCCAGCAGCACCGGGCCGTCGGGAGACAATGAGCAGTTCTTC. This sequence encodes CASSTGPSGDNEQFF.

The V call is TRBV29-1, the J call TRBJ2-1; D is unresolved. There are 11 residues in the CDR3. CDR1 and CDR2 from the germline V gene are SQVTM and ANQGSEA. The V end was cut by 8 bases, the J end by 12 bases, with 17 bases between. CDR3 DNA sequence: TGCAGCCCCCAGGACGCATGGGGGCAGTTCTTC. Its protein product is CSPQDAWGQFF.

This clonotype occurred many times. The rearrangement uses TRBV27 and TRBJ2-1; TRBD2 matches 10 bases. Germline V lookup: CDR1 MNHEY, CDR2 SMNVEV (reference sequence). The CDR3 covers 12 residues. The ends lost 6 bases at V and 10 bases at J; junction bases unmatched: 3. The CDR3 DNA sequence: TGTGCCAGCAGGAAGACTAGCGGGGAGCAGTTCTTC. Translation gives CASRKTSGEQFF.

The sample holds a few counts of this clonotype. The genes are TRBV19 and TRBJ2-7; D gene unclear. CDR1 and CDR2 (germline): LNHDA, SQIVND (reference sequence). The CDR3 runs 13 residues. Trimming stripped 5 bases from V and 2 bases from J, with 10 bases between. CDR3 bases: TGTGCCAGTAGTCAGGCCTTACCCTACGAGCAGTACTTC. Protein: CASSQALPYEQYF.

This clonotype was seen more than once but under ten times. The V call is TRBV28, the J call TRBJ2-5; D gene uncertain. Trimming pared 1 base from V and 2 bases from J, leaving 8 bases between. The germline CDR1 and CDR2 sequences are MDHEN and SYDVKM. This CDR3 region has 14 residues. This CDR3 is CASSLLDGQETQYF. CDR3 bases: TGTGCCAGCAGTTTATTGGACGGACAAGAGACCCAGTACTTC.